This TCR beta chain was recovered during a study of control samples from healthy donors and cancer patients. Deletions cut 1 base from V and 7 bases from J, with 8 bases between. Looked up from germline, CDR1 is SGHAT and CDR2 is FQDESV (reference sequence). CDR3 length equals 14 residues. This clone turned up a few times. Profiling relied on immunoSEQ multiplex PCR, and the TCRdb table lists in-frame clones only, not all of them. The profile shows over 100,000 clones, approximately 90% of them singletons. Sequenced input: blood. The J gene is TRBJ1-6, the V gene TRBV11-1; D is perhaps TRBD1 (6 bases). The sequence came from a woman between 50 and 59 years old in good health. The DNA for the CDR3 is TGTGCCAGCAGCTTAGGTGACAGGAATTCACCCCTCCACTTT. This sequence encodes CASSLGDRNSPLHF.